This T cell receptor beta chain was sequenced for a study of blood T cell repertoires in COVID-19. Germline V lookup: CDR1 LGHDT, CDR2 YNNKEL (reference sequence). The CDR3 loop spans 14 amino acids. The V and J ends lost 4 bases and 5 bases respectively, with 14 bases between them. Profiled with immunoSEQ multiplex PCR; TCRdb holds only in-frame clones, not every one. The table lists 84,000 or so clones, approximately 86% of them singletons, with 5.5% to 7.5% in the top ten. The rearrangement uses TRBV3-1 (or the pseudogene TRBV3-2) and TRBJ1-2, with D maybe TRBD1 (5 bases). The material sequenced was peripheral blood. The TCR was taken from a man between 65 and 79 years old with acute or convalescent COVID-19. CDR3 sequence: CASSPGEGMYGYTF. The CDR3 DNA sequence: TGTGCCAGCAGCCCCGGGGAGGGGATGTATGGCTACACCTTC.